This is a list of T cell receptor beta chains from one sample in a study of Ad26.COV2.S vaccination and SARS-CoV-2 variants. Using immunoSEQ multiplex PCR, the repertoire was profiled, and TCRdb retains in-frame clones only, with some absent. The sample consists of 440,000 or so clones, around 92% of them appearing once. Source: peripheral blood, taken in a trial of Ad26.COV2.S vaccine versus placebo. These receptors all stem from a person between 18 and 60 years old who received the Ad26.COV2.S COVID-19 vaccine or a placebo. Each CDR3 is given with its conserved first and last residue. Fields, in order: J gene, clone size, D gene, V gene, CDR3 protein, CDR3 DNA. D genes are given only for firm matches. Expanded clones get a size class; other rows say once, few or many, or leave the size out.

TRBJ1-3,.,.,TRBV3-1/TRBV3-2,CASSQERAGTQAGNTIYF,TGTGCCAGCAGCCAAGAAAGAGCCGGGACACAGGCTGGAAACACCATATATTTT
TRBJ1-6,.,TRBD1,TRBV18,CASSQTGGYSNSPLHF,TGTGCCAGCTCACAAACAGGGGGCTATTCGAATTCACCCCTCCACTTT
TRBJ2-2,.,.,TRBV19,CASMLGPGELFF,TGTGCCAGTATGTTGGGGCCCGGGGAGCTGTTTTTT
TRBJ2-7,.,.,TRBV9,CASRRIRGAGNEQYF,TGTGCCAGCAGAAGAATCCGGGGGGCGGGCAACGAGCAGTACTTC
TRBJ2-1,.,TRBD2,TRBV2,CASSDLAGGNNEQFF,TGTGCCAGCAGTGACCTAGCGGGGGGGAATAATGAGCAGTTCTTC
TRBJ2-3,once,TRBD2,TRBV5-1,CASSLGIAGAPTDTQYF,TGCGCCAGCAGCTTGGGGATAGCGGGGGCCCCTACGGATACGCAGTATTTT
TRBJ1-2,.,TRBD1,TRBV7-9,CASSYSGTDSNYGYTF,TGTGCCAGCAGCTATTCCGGGACAGATAGTAACTATGGCTACACCTTC
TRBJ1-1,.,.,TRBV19,CASWAGGPAAFF,TGTGCCAGTTGGGCCGGGGGACCGGCGGCTTTCTTT
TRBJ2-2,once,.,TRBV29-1,CSAQPTGRPGELFF,TGCAGCGCCCAACCGACAGGCCGGCCCGGGGAGCTGTTTTTT
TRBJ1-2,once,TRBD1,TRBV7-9,CASSLSGQGTYGYTF,TGTGCCAGCAGCTTATCCGGACAGGGGACCTATGGCTACACCTTC
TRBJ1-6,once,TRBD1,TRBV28,CASSLFPGQNNSPLHF,TGTGCCAGCAGTTTATTTCCGGGACAGAATAATTCACCCCTCCACTTT
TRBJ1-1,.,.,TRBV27,CASSFQPGSRAFF,TGTGCCAGCAGTTTCCAACCGGGCAGTAGGGCTTTCTTT
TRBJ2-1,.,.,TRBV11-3,CASSLARGANEQFF,TGTGCCAGCAGCTTAGCTCGGGGAGCGAATGAGCAGTTCTTC
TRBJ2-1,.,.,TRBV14,CASSQRLEDNEQFF,TGTGCCAGCAGCCAACGGCTAGAAGACAATGAGCAGTTCTTC
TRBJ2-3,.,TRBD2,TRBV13,CASSSLAGGPLEQYF,TGTGCCAGCAGCTCCTTAGCGGGGGGCCCTTTAGAGCAGTATTTT
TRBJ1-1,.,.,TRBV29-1,CSVERRRGPTEAFF,TGCAGCGTTGAACGGCGTCGGGGCCCCACTGAAGCTTTCTTT
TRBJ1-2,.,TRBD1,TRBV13,CASSSGQGNYGYTF,TGTGCCAGCAGCTCGGGACAGGGAAACTATGGCTACACCTTC